This paragraph reports one T cell receptor (beta chain). The target antigen is unknown. Clones were read by immunoSEQ multiplex PCR, and TCRdb kept only the in-frame ones, dropping some. The repertoire holds approximately 94,000 clones, with around 93% as singletons. This sample was taken from a study of OX40 agonist ivuxolimab in advanced cancers. Broader study findings: With doses of 0.1-3.0 mg/kg, partial responders showed among the lowest clonal expansion.

Trimming shortened V by 0 bases and J by 7 bases, and 13 bases separated the two germline ends. Germline loops: CDR1 SGDLS, CDR2 YYNGEE. The CDR3 sequence is 15 residues long. Any history of autoimmune disease or systemic immunosuppression disqualified patients. Sequencing was performed on CD4+ or CD8+ T cells sorted from blood, taken in a trial of the OX40 agonist ivuxolimab. V and J are TRBV9 and TRBJ1-4; D remains unclear. The sequence was obtained from an adult with an advanced solid tumor such as melanoma, head and neck, liver or kidney cancer. The CDR3 DNA is TGTGCCAGCAGCGTAGCAGTCGGGCACGCTGAAAAACTGTTTTTT. Its translation is CASSVAVGHAEKLFF.